One and the same sample provided the 20 T cell receptor beta chains below, sequenced in a study of blood T cell repertoires in COVID-19. Produced via immunoSEQ multiplex PCR; TCRdb's table is partial and in-frame only. The sample lists under 250,000 clones, approximately 90% seen once, with 2% to 3% in the top ten. The source material was peripheral blood. These receptors were collected from a man aged 25 to 45 with COVID-19, enrolled during active disease.

The V call is TRBV5-6, the J call TRBJ1-2; 7 bases map to TRBD1. V lost 0 bases, J lost 0 bases, and 2 bases stayed unmatched. The CDR3 length is 15 residues. Germline CDR1 is SGHDT and CDR2 is YYEEEE. This chain's CDR3 is CASSLGDRANYGYTF. In DNA form, the CDR3 reads TGTGCCAGCAGCTTGGGGGACAGAGCTAACTATGGCTACACCTTC.

This clone was seen a few times. The chain links TRBV4-2 to TRBJ2-2; 10 bases agree with TRBD2. CDR1 is LGHNA and CDR2 is YNFKEQ in the germline V gene. V trimming: 0 bases; J trimming: 6 bases; junction bases outside the gene matches: 4. The CDR3 contains 16 residues. Here the CDR3 reads CASSQDIAGGAGELFF. In nucleotides, the CDR3 is TGTGCCAGCAGCCAAGATATAGCGGGAGGTGCCGGGGAGCTGTTTTTT.

This chain links TRBV9 with TRBJ2-2, with TRBD1 as a possible D gene (7 bases). Deletions cut 3 bases from V and 3 bases from J, with 15 bases between. Germline V gene lookup returns CDR1 SGDLS and CDR2 YYNGEE. The CDR3 length is 16 residues. The CDR3 sequence: CASSDSQGGDTGELFF. The CDR3 coding sequence is TGTGCCAGCAGCGATTCCCAGGGGGGTGACACCGGGGAGCTGTTTTTT. Full variable domain (missing parts from reference TRBV9 and TRBJ2-2): DSGVTQTPKHLITATGQRVTLRCSPRSGDLSVYWYQQSLDQGLQFLIQYYNGEERAKGNILERFSAQQFPDLHSELNLSSLELGDSALYFCASSDSQGGDTGELFFGEGSRLTVL.

The chain has TRBV7-2 and TRBJ2-7; perhaps TRBD1 as D (5 bases). The CDR3 spans 13 residues. Looked up from germline, CDR1 is SGHTA and CDR2 is FQGNSA. The V gene lost 5 bases and the J gene lost 7 bases, with 15 bases spanning the gap. The CDR3 bases are TGTGCCAGCAGCCCCGCCAGGGCAAGGGAGCAGTACTTC. It codes for CASSPARAREQYF.

The chain has TRBV3-1 (or the pseudogene TRBV3-2) and TRBJ1-3, with a possible D match to TRBD1 (6 bases). The V gene lost 0 bases and the J gene lost 4 bases, with 16 bases spanning the gap. The CDR3 runs to 17 residues. CDR1 is LGHDT and CDR2 is YNNKEL in the germline V gene (reference sequence). CDR3 sequence (DNA): TGTGCCAGCAGCCAAGATCCCAGGGCCCAGGGGGGAAACACCATATATTTT. Protein product: CASSQDPRAQGGNTIYF.

The chain employs TRBV7-9 and TRBJ1-1, with D tentatively TRBD1 (6 bases). CDR1 is SEHNR, CDR2 FQNEAQ, per germline (reference sequence). The CDR3 is 13 amino acids. V lost 4 bases to trimming and J lost 3 bases, with 9 bases between them. DNA for the CDR3: TGTGCCAGCAGCTACGGACAGTACACTGAAGCTTTCTTT. Translated: CASSYGQYTEAFF.

This chain joins TRBV19 and TRBJ2-1, with D hard to call. The germline CDR1 and CDR2 sequences are LNHDA and SQIVND (reference sequence). V lost 1 base and J 7 bases, leaving 8 bases between the germline ends. This CDR3 has 13 amino acids. CDR3 DNA: TGTGCCAGTAGTATAGCACTTTGGAATGAGCAGTTCTTC. It encodes CASSIALWNEQFF.

This chain uses TRBV16 with TRBJ2-6; D might be TRBD2 (6 bases). CDR3 length: 18 residues. Trimming took 4 bases from V and 2 from J, leaving 18 bases between them. In germline, CDR1 is KGHSY, CDR2 FQNENV. CDR3 residues: CASSLRAGQGTGANVLTF. For the CDR3, the DNA is TGTGCCAGCAGCCTCCGTGCGGGGCAAGGAACTGGGGCCAACGTCCTGACTTTC.

The genes are TRBV14 and TRBJ1-3; the D is unclear. The V gene lost 5 bases and the J gene lost 0 bases, with 11 bases spanning the gap. This CDR3 is 15 amino acids long. Germline CDR1 and CDR2: SGHDN and FVKESK. CDR3 DNA: TGTGCCAGCAGCACCAGAATTAACTCTGGAAACACCATATATTTT. Its translation: CASSTRINSGNTIYF.

The rearrangement joins TRBV9 to TRBJ2-7; D possibly corresponds to TRBD1 (5 bases). Germline CDR1 SGDLS, CDR2 YYNGEE. Between the trimmed V and J ends, which lost 5 bases and 3 bases, there was a span of 15 bases. The CDR3 contains 14 residues. The CDR3 nucleotides are TGTGCCAGCAGTCTAGGGGCAGGGAACTACGAGCAGTACTTC. Translating gives CASSLGAGNYEQYF.

The chain links TRBV7-3 to TRBJ1-1, with TRBD1 as a possible D gene (6 bases). This CDR3 comprises 15 residues. Germline-derived CDR1 and CDR2 are SGHTA and FQGTGA. V dropped 2 bases and J dropped 3 bases, with 13 bases sitting between them. The CDR3 bases are TGTGCCAGCAGCTTAGTTATCTCAGGGGACACTGAAGCTTTCTTT. It is translated as CASSLVISGDTEAFF. Full variable domain (missing parts from reference TRBV7-3 and TRBJ1-1): GAGVSQTPSNKVTEKGKYVELRCDPISGHTALYWYRQSLGQGPEFLIYFQGTGAADDSGLPNDRFFAVRPEGSVSTLKIQRTERGDSAVYLCASSLVISGDTEAFFGQGTRLTVV.

V gene TRBV20-1 combines with J gene TRBJ1-1; perhaps TRBD1 as D (6 bases). The V end was cut by 3 bases, the J end by 0 bases, with 17 bases between. Germline V gene lookup returns CDR1 DFQATT and CDR2 SNEGSKA (reference sequence). The CDR3 runs to 16 residues. The CDR3 sequence: CSASRQERRMNTEAFF. CDR3 sequence (DNA): TGCAGTGCTAGTAGACAGGAGAGGAGAATGAACACTGAAGCTTTCTTT.

J is TRBJ1-3 and V is TRBV5-1; possible D gene TRBD1, 5 bases. Germline lookup yields CDR1 SGHRS and CDR2 YFSETQ. Deletions cut 2 bases from V and 0 bases from J, with 12 bases between. This CDR3 contains 16 residues. The CDR3 region has the DNA TGCGCCAGCAGCTTTCAGGGCCAAAGCTCTGGAAACACCATATATTTT. The encoded protein is CASSFQGQSSGNTIYF.

The genes are TRBV5-1 and TRBJ2-1; D remains unclear. V lost 2 bases to trimming and J lost 5 bases, with 5 bases between them. Germline V gene sequence: CDR1 SGHRS, CDR2 YFSETQ. The CDR3 has 12 amino acids. The CDR3 nucleotides read TGCGCCAGCAGCTTCGAGGACAATGAGCAGTTCTTC. This encodes CASSFEDNEQFF.

The V gene is TRBV2, the J gene TRBJ1-2; D is perhaps TRBD1 (5 bases). The CDR3 is 16 amino acids. CDR1 and CDR2 (germline): SNHLY, FYNNEI. Deletions cut 1 base from V and 3 bases from J, with 15 bases between. Here the CDR3 reads CASSEESDSGDYGYTF. Written as DNA, the CDR3 is TGTGCCAGCAGTGAAGAGTCCGATTCGGGGGACTATGGCTACACCTTC.

The V gene is TRBV18, the J gene TRBJ2-2, with D tentatively TRBD1 (6 bases). The CDR3 runs to 15 residues. Germline V gene lookup returns CDR1 KGHSH and CDR2 LQKENI. V lost 3 bases and J 4 bases, leaving 12 bases between the germline ends. In DNA form, the CDR3 reads TGTGCCAGCTCACCGCGCGGACAGCCCACCGGGGAGCTGTTTTTT. It is translated as CASSPRGQPTGELFF.

V is TRBV28 and J is TRBJ1-2; 9 bases line up with TRBD1. After removal of 10 bases from V and 0 bases from J, the junction contained 6 bases not matched to a gene. CDR1 is MDHEN, CDR2 SYDVKM, per germline. The CDR3 contains 14 residues. CDR3 sequence reads: CAIEDRGTNYGYTF. The CDR3, as DNA: TGTGCCATCGAGGACAGGGGCACTAACTATGGCTACACCTTC.

This chain links TRBV27 with TRBJ1-1; 8 bases map to TRBD1. From germline, CDR1 is MNHEY and CDR2 SMNVEV (reference sequence). After removal of 2 bases from V and 3 bases from J, the junction contained 2 bases not matched to a gene. The CDR3 has 14 amino acids. The CDR3 is CASSLNRGDTEAFF. CDR3 sequence (DNA): TGTGCCAGCAGTTTAAACAGGGGGGACACTGAAGCTTTCTTT.

The V gene is TRBV3-1 (or the pseudogene TRBV3-2), the J gene TRBJ1-1; 9 bases match TRBD1. V trimming: 1 base; J trimming: 1 base; junction bases outside the gene matches: 10. The V gene's germline CDR1 is LGHDT and CDR2 YNNKEL (reference sequence). The CDR3 is 18 amino acids. The CDR3 DNA is TGTGCCAGCAGCCAAGGGGTAAGGGACAGGGCAAGGAACACTGAAGCTTTCTTT. Amino acid sequence: CASSQGVRDRARNTEAFF.

V gene TRBV5-1 combines with J gene TRBJ2-2, with TRBD1 matching over 7 bases. The CDR3 is 15 amino acids. Germline values: CDR1 SGHRS, CDR2 YFSETQ. Unmatched junction bases numbered 5, after V lost 1 base and J lost 5 bases. In DNA form, the CDR3 reads TGCGCCAGCAGCTTGAGTGAACAGGGGACCGGGGAGCTGTTTTTT. Translating gives CASSLSEQGTGELFF.